These 10 T cell receptor beta chains originate from one sample sequenced in a study of blood T cell repertoires in COVID-19. Produced via immunoSEQ multiplex PCR; TCRdb's table is partial and in-frame only. The sample has 200,000 to 300,000 clones, about 83% seen once; the top ten hold about 1.9%. Sequences were obtained from peripheral blood. The receptors were sampled from a man aged 25-45 years who had recovered from COVID-19.

This clone was detected only once. This chain uses TRBV5-1 with TRBJ2-3, with D tentatively TRBD2 (6 bases). The germline gives CDR1 SGHRS, CDR2 YFSETQ. V dropped 4 bases and J dropped 6 bases, with 15 bases sitting between them. The CDR3 consists of 14 residues. The CDR3 DNA is TGCGCCAGCAGCCCCGGGGGTGGATGGGATACGCAGTATTTT. It encodes CASSPGGGWDTQYF. The whole variable domain, filled in from reference TRBV5-1 and TRBJ2-3, reads KAGVTQTPRYLIKTRGQQVTLSCSPISGHRSVSWYQQTPGQGLQFLFEYFSETQRNKGNFPGRFSGRQFSNSRSEMNVSTLELGDSALYLCASSPGGGWDTQYFGPGTRLTVL.

The genes are TRBV30 and TRBJ1-2, with D tentatively TRBD1 (6 bases). The CDR3 length is 12 residues. V gave up 4 bases and J gave up 3 bases, with 9 bases separating them. CDR1 is GTSNPN, CDR2 SVGIG, per germline (reference sequence). DNA for the CDR3: TGTGCCTGGAAAAGGACAGACTATGGCTACACCTTC. Protein sequence: CAWKRTDYGYTF.

This clone was recorded once. The V gene is TRBV12-5, the J gene TRBJ1-5, with 7 bases that match TRBD1. This CDR3 contains 17 residues. Germline CDR1 reads LGHNT; CDR2 reads FRNRAP. The V segment lost 6 bases and the J segment 0 bases; nucleotides outside the gene matches: 11. The CDR3, as DNA: TGTGCTAGTGGGGTGGGACAGTCCACTGATAGCAATCAGCCCCAGCATTTT. It is translated as CASGVGQSTDSNQPQHF. Using reference TRBV12-5 and TRBJ1-5 for the parts outside the CDR3, the full variable domain is DARVTQTPRHKVTEMGQEVTMRCQPILGHNTVFWYRQTMMQGLELLAYFRNRAPLDDSGMPKDRFSAEMPDATLATLKIQPSEPRDSAVYFCASGVGQSTDSNQPQHFGDGTRLSIL.

This chain connects TRBV13 to TRBJ1-6; D gene uncertain. The length of the CDR3 is 13 residues. CDR1 is PRHDT and CDR2 is FYEKMQ in the germline V gene (reference sequence). Trimming took 6 bases from V and 0 from J, leaving 3 bases between them. CDR3 coding DNA: TGTGCCAGCAGGAGCTCCTATAATTCACCCCTCCACTTT. It is translated as CASRSSYNSPLHF.

The J gene is TRBJ2-3, the V gene TRBV28; TRBD2 matches 14 bases. The V and J ends lost 5 bases and 9 bases, in that order; junction bases with no gene match: 7. The germline gives CDR1 MDHEN, CDR2 SYDVKM. The CDR3 loop spans 15 amino acids. CDR3: CASSVTSGGAGTQYF. Here the CDR3 DNA reads TGTGCCAGCAGTGTGACTAGCGGGGGGGCGGGCACGCAGTATTTT.

This sequence joins TRBV7-3 and TRBJ2-2, with 14 nucleotides matching TRBD2. The CDR3 extends over 21 amino acids. The V segment lost 5 bases and the J segment 0 bases; nucleotides outside the gene matches: 14. Per germline, CDR1 SGHTA and CDR2 FQGTGA. This CDR3 is CASSPQFWTSGGTANTGELFF. DNA for the CDR3: TGTGCCAGCAGCCCTCAGTTTTGGACTAGCGGGGGGACCGCGAACACCGGGGAGCTGTTTTTT.

J is TRBJ2-1 and V is TRBV15; 10 bases are shared with TRBD1. CDR1 and CDR2 (germline): LNHNV, YYDKDF (reference sequence). This CDR3 comprises 16 residues. The V and J ends lost 1 base and 2 bases, in that order; junction bases with no gene match: 2. The CDR3: CATSRATGGTYNEQFF. The CDR3 nucleotides are TGTGCCACCAGCAGAGCGACAGGGGGCACCTACAATGAGCAGTTCTTC.

The chain employs TRBV4-2 and TRBJ2-1; 8 bases line up with TRBD2. Germline assignment: CDR1 LGHNA and CDR2 YNFKEQ. This CDR3 has 16 amino acids. V trimming: 4 bases; J trimming: 6 bases; junction bases outside the gene matches: 11. The CDR3 DNA reads as TGTGCCAGCAGCCGAGGGGACGGGGGGGCTGGCAATGAGCAGTTCTTC. Amino acids: CASSRGDGGAGNEQFF.

The chain uses TRBV28 and TRBJ1-2; D ambiguous. The germline V gene has CDR1 MDHEN and CDR2 SYDVKM. This CDR3 contains 15 residues. V gave up 5 bases and J gave up 4 bases, with 17 bases separating them. The CDR3 spells CASSPLGVGSYGYTF. In nucleotides, the CDR3 is TGTGCCAGCAGTCCTCTCGGGGTGGGGAGCTATGGCTACACCTTC.

The chain is built from TRBV5-4 and TRBJ2-7, with TRBD2 identical over 8 bases. V gave up 1 base and J gave up 6 bases; unmatched junction bases: 9. There are 15 residues in the CDR3. CDR1 and CDR2 (germline): SGHNT, YYREEE (reference sequence). This CDR3 is CASSLKPGGPSEQYF. In DNA, the CDR3 is TGTGCCAGCAGCTTGAAGCCGGGGGGGCCTTCCGAGCAGTACTTC.